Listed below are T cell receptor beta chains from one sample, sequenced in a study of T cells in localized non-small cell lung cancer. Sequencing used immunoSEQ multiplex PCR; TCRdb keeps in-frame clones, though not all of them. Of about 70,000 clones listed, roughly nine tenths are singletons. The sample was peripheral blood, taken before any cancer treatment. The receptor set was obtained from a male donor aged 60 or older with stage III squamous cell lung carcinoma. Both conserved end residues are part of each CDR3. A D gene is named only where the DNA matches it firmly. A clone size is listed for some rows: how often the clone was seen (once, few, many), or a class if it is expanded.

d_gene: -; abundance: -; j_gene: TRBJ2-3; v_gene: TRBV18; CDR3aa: CASSNRGTIDTQYF; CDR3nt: TGTGCCAGCTCGAATAGGGGGACCATAGATACGCAGTATTTT
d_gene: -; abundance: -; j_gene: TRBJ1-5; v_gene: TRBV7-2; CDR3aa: CASSLESGDQPQHF; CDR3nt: TGTGCCAGCAGCTTAGAATCAGGGGATCAGCCCCAGCATTTT
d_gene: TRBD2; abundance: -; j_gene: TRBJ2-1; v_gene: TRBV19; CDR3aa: CASSLGLAGGGNEQFF; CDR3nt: TGTGCCAGTAGCTTGGGACTAGCGGGGGGAGGTAATGAGCAGTTCTTC
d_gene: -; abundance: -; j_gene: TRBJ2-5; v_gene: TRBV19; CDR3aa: CASSSPASSQETQYF; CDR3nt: TGTGCCAGTAGTAGCCCAGCCTCCTCACAAGAGACCCAGTACTTC
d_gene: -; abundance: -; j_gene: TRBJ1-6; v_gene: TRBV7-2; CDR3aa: CASSLGLNSPLHF; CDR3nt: TGTGCCAGCAGCTTAGGTCTTAATTCACCCCTCCACTTT
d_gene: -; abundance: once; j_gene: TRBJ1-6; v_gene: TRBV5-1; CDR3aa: CASSVGTIQSPLHF; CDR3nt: TGCGCCAGCAGCGTCGGGACGATACAATCACCCCTCCACTTT
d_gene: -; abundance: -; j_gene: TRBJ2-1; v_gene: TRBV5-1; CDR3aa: CASSLDGQGLTYNEQFF; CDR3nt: TGCGCCAGCAGCTTGGATGGGCAGGGCTTAACCTACAATGAGCAGTTCTTC
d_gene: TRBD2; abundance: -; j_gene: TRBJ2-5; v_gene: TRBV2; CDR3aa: CASSEGLAGMETQYF; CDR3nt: TGTGCCAGCAGTGAGGGACTAGCGGGGATGGAGACCCAGTACTTC
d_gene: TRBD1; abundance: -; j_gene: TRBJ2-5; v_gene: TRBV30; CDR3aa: CAWSVTGGLKTQYF; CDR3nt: TGTGCCTGGAGTGTAACAGGGGGCTTGAAGACCCAGTACTTC
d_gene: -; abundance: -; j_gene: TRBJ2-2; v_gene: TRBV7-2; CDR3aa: CASREGSNTGELFF; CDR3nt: TGTGCCAGCAGGGAAGGCAGCAACACCGGGGAGCTGTTTTTT
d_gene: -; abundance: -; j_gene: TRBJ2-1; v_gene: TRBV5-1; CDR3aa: CASSYQGGSYNEQFF; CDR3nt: TGCGCCAGCAGCTATCAGGGGGGCTCCTACAATGAGCAGTTCTTC
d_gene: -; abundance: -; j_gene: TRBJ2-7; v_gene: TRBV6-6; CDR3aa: CASSYSVREFSYEQYF; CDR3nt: TGTGCCAGCAGTTACTCAGTCAGGGAATTCTCCTACGAGCAGTACTTC
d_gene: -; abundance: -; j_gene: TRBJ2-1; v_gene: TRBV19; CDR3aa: CASSNSYNEQFF; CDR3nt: TGTGCCAGTAGTAACTCCTACAATGAGCAGTTCTTC
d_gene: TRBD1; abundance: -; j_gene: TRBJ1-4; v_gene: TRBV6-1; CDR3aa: CASSQGAEEKLFF; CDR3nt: TGTGCCAGCAGTCAGGGGGCAGAGGAAAAACTGTTTTTT
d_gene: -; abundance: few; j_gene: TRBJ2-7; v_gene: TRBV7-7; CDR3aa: CASSPGPNYEQYF; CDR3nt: TGTGCCAGCAGCCCCGGCCCGAACTACGAGCAGTACTTC
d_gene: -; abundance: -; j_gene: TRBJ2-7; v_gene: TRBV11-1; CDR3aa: CASSLEAGPSYEQYF; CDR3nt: TGTGCCAGCAGCTTAGAAGCCGGTCCCTCCTACGAGCAGTACTTC
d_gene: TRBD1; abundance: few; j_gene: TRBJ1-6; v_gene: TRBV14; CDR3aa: CASSQVGGQRNSPLHF; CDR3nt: TGTGCCAGCAGCCAGGTGGGGGGACAGCGGAATTCACCCCTCCACTTT
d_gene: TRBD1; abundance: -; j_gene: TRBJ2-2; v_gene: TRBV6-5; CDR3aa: CASSQTGVPGELFF; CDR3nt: TGTGCCAGCAGTCAAACAGGGGTTCCCGGGGAGCTGTTTTTT